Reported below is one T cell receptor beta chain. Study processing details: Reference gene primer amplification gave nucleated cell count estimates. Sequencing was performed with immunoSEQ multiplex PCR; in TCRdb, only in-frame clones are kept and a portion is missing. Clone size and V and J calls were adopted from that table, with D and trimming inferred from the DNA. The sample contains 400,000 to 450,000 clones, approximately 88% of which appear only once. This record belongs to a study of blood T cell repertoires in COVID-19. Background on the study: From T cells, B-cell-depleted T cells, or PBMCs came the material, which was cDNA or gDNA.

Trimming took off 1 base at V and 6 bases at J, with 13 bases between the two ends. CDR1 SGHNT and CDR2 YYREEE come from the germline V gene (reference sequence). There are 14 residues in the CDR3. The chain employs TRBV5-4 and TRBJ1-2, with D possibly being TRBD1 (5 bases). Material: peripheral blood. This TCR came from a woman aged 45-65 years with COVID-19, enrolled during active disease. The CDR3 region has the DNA TGTGCCAGCAGCTTGAAATCTGTGGACAATGGCTACACCTTC. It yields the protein CASSLKSVDNGYTF.